This TCR beta chain was recovered during a study of T cell changes during pregnancy in multiple sclerosis. The table came from immunoSEQ multiplex PCR; TCRdb's copy has only in-frame clones and leaves some out. The top ten clones hold over 0.55% of a sample with 40,000 or so clones, under 95% of them seen once. Germline CDR1 reads SGHVS; CDR2 reads FNYEAQ. The CDR3 is made up of 18 amino acids. V was pared by 7 bases and J by 5 bases, with 17 bases of the junction left unmatched. Sequencing was performed on CD4+ T cells from peripheral blood mononuclear cells, taken in the third trimester of pregnancy. J is TRBJ2-1 and V is TRBV7-6; 10 bases agree with TRBD2. The sequence came from a female donor with multiple sclerosis, enrolled in a pregnancy study. The CDR3, as DNA: TGTGCCAGCACCCGGCGGGCTAGCGGGAGTTCCCAGGACAATGAGCAGTTCTTC. Protein product: CASTRRASGSSQDNEQFF.